This T cell receptor gamma chain was sequenced during a study of Vδ1+ human thymocytes. The ends lost 9 bases at V and 12 bases at J; junction bases unmatched: 14. Per the germline V gene, CDR1 is GITISATS and CDR2 is ISYDGTV (reference sequence). The CDR3 runs 11 residues. Extracted RNA was reverse transcribed into cDNA. Multiplex PCR used pooled V-gene forward primers and a constant-region reverse primer to amplify CDR3s. TCRdb re-called clones from the multiplex PCR reads via CATT. This table has about 36,000 gamma-chain clones, 20% to 25% appearing once. This clone was found a few times. Its antigen is currently unknown. Broader study findings: Highly polyclonal TRG and TRD repertoires with Gaussian CDR3 length distributions appeared in thymus.

The material sequenced was Vdelta1+ gamma-delta thymocytes from the thymus. Subset meaning: FACS-sorted CD3+ TCRalphabeta- TCRVdelta1+ TCRVdelta2- thymocytes. The receptor's source is a girl under three years old who had congenital heart surgery. The chain links TRGV9 to TRGJ1 or TRGJ2. CDR3 protein: CALPGSVGKLF. The CDR3 nucleotides are TGTGCCTTGCCAGGGTCAGTTGGGAAACTCTTT.